The 22 T cell receptor beta chains below come from one sample, sequenced in a study of CXCR3-negative and CXCR3-positive naive CD8 T cells. The study, taken as a whole, reports: When CXCR3-positive naive cells were set against CXCR3-negative naive cells, the former had more hydrophobic TRB CDR3s.

These TCRs' antigens remain unknown. 5' RACE that incorporated UMI labels was used to prepare the TRB cDNA libraries. TCRdb reprocessed the 5' RACE reads and stores each CDR3 protein as one record, lacking DNA. Its listing shows approximately 120,000 distinct CDR3 sequences. The sample comprised naive CXCR3+ CD8+ T cells from blood. The subset: CD45RO-CCR7+CD27+CD95- naive CD8+ T cells expressing CXCR3 (TNR3+). All receptors come from a human donor in good health. Some clones in this sample may be carry-over from other donors' samples.

The CDR3 spells CSVGETQTGEFYGYTF. This rearrangement joins TRBV29-1 to TRBJ1-2; checking the TCRdb D call of TRBD1 is not possible without DNA. The CDR3 is made up of 16 amino acids. Germline values: CDR1 SQVTM, CDR2 ANQGSEA. Filled out from reference TRBV29-1 and TRBJ1-2, the complete variable domain reads SAVISQKPSRDICQRGTSLTIQCQVDSQVTMMFWYRQQPGQSLTLIATANQGSEATYESGFVIDKFPISRPNLTFSTLTVSNMSPEDSSIYLCSVGETQTGEFYGYTFGSGTRLTVV.

J is TRBJ2-7 and V is TRBV25-1; TCRdb indicates TRBD2, and absent DNA this call remains unverified. Looked up from germline, CDR1 is MGHDK and CDR2 is SYGVNS. The CDR3 length is 15 residues. This CDR3 is CASSAGLAGYYEQYF.

The chain has TRBV5-1 and TRBJ2-1; the TCRdb D gene call, TRBD1, has no DNA to confirm it. This CDR3 comprises 17 residues. The germline V gene has CDR1 SGHRS and CDR2 YFSETQ. The CDR3 loop reads CASSTPPQGLPDNEQFF.

The chain recombines TRBV27 with TRBJ1-1. The CDR3 is made up of 14 amino acids. The germline V gene encodes CDR1 MNHEY and CDR2 SMNVEV (reference sequence). CDR3 protein: CASSSLDGVTEAFF.

V gene TRBV20-1 combines with J gene TRBJ2-2; TCRdb indicates TRBD2, and absent DNA this call remains unverified. The germline V gene has CDR1 DFQATT and CDR2 SNEGSKA (reference sequence). There are 15 residues in the CDR3. CDR3 residues: CSARAWLAGGGELFF.

The genes are TRBV20-1 and TRBJ2-1; without DNA, the TCRdb call of TRBD1 cannot be checked. CDR1 is DFQATT, CDR2 SNEGSKA, per germline (reference sequence). The CDR3 consists of 13 residues. The CDR3 spells CSAPRVTYNEQFF.

This chain joins TRBV29-1 and TRBJ1-2. The CDR3 loop spans 16 amino acids. The germline CDR1 and CDR2 sequences are SQVTM and ANQGSEA. This CDR3 reads CSVDSSQKGANYGYTF.

CDR3 sequence reads: CATSREADSTGELFF. The gene calls are TRBV15 and TRBJ2-2; without DNA, the TCRdb call of TRBD1 cannot be checked. Germline V gives CDR1 LNHNV, CDR2 YYDKDF (reference sequence). The CDR3 has 15 residues.

The V gene is TRBV25-1, the J gene TRBJ2-7. In germline, CDR1 is MGHDK, CDR2 SYGVNS. The CDR3 contains 14 residues. The CDR3: CASSAIGISYEQYF.

The rearrangement uses TRBV10-2 and TRBJ1-2. The CDR3 is 13 amino acids. The V gene's germline CDR1 is WSHSY and CDR2 SAAADI. The CDR3 spells CASSETAGGLGTF.

This chain uses TRBV12-3 or TRBV12-4 with TRBJ2-5. The CDR3 totals 12 residues. CDR3 region: CASSEGPETQYF.

The chain has TRBV6-2 or TRBV6-3 and TRBJ2-1; the TCRdb call, TRBD1, lacks DNA for checking. The germline gives CDR1 MNHEY, CDR2 SVGEGT. CDR3 size: 18 residues. The chain's CDR3 is CASNPLAGPDPYYNEQFF.

The gene calls are TRBV9 and TRBJ1-1. The CDR3 contains 13 residues. Germline V gene data show CDR1 as SGDLS and CDR2 as YYNGEE. CDR3 sequence reads: CASSARPSEKAFF.

This CDR3 is CASSSTGHEQYF. This chain joins TRBV7-9 and TRBJ2-7; TCRdb's assignment of TRBD1 cannot be checked, as there is no DNA. The CDR3 covers 12 residues. Germline lookup yields CDR1 SEHNR and CDR2 FQNEAQ (reference sequence).

The rearrangement uses TRBV12-3 or TRBV12-4 and TRBJ2-1; TCRdb's assignment of TRBD1 cannot be checked, as there is no DNA. The CDR3 length is 15 residues. This CDR3 is CASRSFGQGSHEQFF.

This sequence joins TRBV20-1 and TRBJ2-1; with no DNA, the TCRdb D assignment of TRBD2 cannot be verified. CDR1 is DFQATT, CDR2 SNEGSKA, per germline (reference sequence). The CDR3 has 16 residues. The chain's CDR3 is CSARDLERGVYNEQFF.

This chain links TRBV4-1 with TRBJ2-7. Germline values: CDR1 MGHRA, CDR2 YSYEKL. The CDR3 consists of 14 residues. CDR3 residues: CASSATSSSYEQYF.

This chain joins TRBV29-1 and TRBJ2-1. From germline, CDR1 is SQVTM and CDR2 ANQGSEA. This CDR3 comprises 13 residues. CDR3 sequence: CSVVSAVNNEQFF.

This chain connects TRBV29-1 to TRBJ1-2. Germline V gives CDR1 SQVTM, CDR2 ANQGSEA. The CDR3 consists of 11 residues. CDR3 sequence: CSVRHDYGYTF.

This chain links TRBV5-5 with TRBJ2-2. This CDR3 comprises 14 residues. Germline assignment: CDR1 SGHKS and CDR2 YYEKEE (reference sequence). The CDR3 here is CASSGVMNTGELFF.

CDR3 protein: CASSVDSVTGNTIYF. V gene TRBV9 combines with J gene TRBJ1-3; TCRdb calls TRBD1, which cannot be checked without DNA. Germline V gives CDR1 SGDLS, CDR2 YYNGEE. The CDR3 is 15 residues long. Full variable domain (missing parts from reference TRBV9 and TRBJ1-3): DSGVTQTPKHLITATGQRVTLRCSPRSGDLSVYWYQQSLDQGLQFLIQYYNGEERAKGNILERFSAQQFPDLHSELNLSSLELGDSALYFCASSVDSVTGNTIYFGEGSWLTVV.

The chain is built from TRBV12-3 or TRBV12-4 and TRBJ2-7. This CDR3 has 13 residues. CDR3 protein: CASSFPRSYEQYF.